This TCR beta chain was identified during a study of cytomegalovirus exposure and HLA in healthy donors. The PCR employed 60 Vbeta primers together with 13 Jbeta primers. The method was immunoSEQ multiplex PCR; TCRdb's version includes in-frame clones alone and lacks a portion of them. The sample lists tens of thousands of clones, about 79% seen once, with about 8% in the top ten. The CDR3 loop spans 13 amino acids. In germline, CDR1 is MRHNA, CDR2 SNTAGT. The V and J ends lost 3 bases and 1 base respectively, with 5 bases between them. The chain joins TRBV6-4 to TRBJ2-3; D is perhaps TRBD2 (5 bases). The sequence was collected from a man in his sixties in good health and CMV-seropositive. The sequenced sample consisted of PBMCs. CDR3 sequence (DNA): TGTGCCAGCAGTGAAGCGGGCACAGATACGCAGTATTTT. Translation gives CASSEAGTDTQYF.